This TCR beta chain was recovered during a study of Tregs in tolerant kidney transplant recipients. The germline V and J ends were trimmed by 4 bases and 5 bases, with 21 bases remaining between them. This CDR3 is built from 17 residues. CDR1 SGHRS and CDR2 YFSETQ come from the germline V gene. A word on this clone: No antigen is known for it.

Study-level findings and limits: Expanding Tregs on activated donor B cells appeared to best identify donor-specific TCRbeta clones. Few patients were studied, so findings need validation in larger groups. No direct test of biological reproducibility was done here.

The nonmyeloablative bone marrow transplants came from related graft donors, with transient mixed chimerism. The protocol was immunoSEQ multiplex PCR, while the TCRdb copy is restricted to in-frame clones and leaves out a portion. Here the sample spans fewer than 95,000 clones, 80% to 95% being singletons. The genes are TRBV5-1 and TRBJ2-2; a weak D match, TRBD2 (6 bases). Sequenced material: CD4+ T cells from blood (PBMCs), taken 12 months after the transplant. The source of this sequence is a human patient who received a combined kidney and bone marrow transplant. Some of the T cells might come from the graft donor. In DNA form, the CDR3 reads TGCGCCAGCAGCCCTCTGAAGAAGGCGGGGAGGACCGGGGAGCTGTTTTTT. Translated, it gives CASSPLKKAGRTGELFF. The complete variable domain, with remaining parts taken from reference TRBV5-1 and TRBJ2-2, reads KAGVTQTPRYLIKTRGQQVTLSCSPISGHRSVSWYQQTPGQGLQFLFEYFSETQRNKGNFPGRFSGRQFSNSRSEMNVSTLELGDSALYLCASSPLKKAGRTGELFFGEGSRLTVL.